This T cell receptor beta chain was retrieved from a study of T cell changes during pregnancy in multiple sclerosis. Measured with immunoSEQ multiplex PCR; TCRdb has only the in-frame clones, and not every one. The sample has 26,000 or so clones; 92% are singletons. The clonotype originates from a female donor in good health, enrolled as a control in a pregnancy study. Sequenced material: peripheral blood, taken in the first trimester of pregnancy.

CDR3 DNA: TGTGCCAGCTCACTAGCGGGAGGCTACGAGCAGTACTTC. Translation: CASSLAGGYEQYF. The chain couples TRBV18 to TRBJ2-7, with TRBD2 identical over 10 bases. V lost 4 bases and J lost 3; bases outside the gene matches: 0. Germline CDR1 is KGHSH and CDR2 is LQKENI. The CDR3 has 13 residues.